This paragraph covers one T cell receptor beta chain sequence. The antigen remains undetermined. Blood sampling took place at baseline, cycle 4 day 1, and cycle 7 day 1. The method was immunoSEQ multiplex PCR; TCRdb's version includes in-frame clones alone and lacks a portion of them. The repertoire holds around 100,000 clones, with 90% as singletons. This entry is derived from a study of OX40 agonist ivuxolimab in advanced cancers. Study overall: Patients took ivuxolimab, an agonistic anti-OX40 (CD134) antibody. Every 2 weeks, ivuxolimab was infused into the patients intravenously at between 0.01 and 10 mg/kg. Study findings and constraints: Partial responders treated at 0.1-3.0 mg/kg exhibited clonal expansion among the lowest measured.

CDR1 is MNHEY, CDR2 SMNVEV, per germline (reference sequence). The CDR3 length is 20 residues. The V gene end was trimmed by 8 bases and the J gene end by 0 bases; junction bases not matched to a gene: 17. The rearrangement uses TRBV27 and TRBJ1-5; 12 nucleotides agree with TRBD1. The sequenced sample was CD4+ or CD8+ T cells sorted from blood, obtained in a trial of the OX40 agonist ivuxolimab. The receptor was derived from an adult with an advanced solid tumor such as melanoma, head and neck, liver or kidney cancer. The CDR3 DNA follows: TGTGCCAGCCGTCGGGCTGCGGGGACAGGGGGCTCTTATAGCAATCAGCCCCAGCATTTT. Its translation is CASRRAAGTGGSYSNQPQHF.